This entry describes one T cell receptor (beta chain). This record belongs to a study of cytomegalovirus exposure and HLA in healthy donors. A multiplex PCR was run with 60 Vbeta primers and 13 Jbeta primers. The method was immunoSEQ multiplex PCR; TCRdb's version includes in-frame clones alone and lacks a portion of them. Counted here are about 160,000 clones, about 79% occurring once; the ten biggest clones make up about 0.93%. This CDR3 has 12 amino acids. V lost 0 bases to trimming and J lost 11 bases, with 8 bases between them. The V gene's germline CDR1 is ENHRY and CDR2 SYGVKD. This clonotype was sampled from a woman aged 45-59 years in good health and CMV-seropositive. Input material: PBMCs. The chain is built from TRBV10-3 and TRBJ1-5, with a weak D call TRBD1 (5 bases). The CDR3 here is CAISESGGAQHF. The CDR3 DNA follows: TGTGCCATCAGTGAGTCGGGGGGGGCCCAGCATTTT.